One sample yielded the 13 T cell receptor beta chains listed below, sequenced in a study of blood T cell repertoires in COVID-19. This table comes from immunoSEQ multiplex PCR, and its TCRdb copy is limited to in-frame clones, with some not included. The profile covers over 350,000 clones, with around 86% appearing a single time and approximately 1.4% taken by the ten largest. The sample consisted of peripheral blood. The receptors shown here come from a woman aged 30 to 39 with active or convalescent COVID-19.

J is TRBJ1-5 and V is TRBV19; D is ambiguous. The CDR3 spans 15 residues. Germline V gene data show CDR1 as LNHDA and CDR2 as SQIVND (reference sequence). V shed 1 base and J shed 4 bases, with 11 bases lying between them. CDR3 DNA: TGTGCCAGTAGTATAGGAGAGGTATGGAATCAGCCCCAGCATTTT. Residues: CASSIGEVWNQPQHF.

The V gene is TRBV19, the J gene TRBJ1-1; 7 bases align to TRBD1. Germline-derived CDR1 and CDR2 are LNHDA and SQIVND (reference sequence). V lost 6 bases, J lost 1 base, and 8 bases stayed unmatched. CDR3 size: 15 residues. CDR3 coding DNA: TGTGCCAGTAGGACCCCGGGACAGAAGAACACTGAAGCTTTCTTT. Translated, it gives CASRTPGQKNTEAFF.

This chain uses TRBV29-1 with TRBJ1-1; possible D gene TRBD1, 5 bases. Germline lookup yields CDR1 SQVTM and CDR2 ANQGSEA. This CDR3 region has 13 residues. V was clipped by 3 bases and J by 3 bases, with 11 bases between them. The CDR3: CSVDRAGHTEAFF. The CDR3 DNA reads TGCAGCGTTGACAGGGCCGGGCACACTGAAGCTTTCTTT.

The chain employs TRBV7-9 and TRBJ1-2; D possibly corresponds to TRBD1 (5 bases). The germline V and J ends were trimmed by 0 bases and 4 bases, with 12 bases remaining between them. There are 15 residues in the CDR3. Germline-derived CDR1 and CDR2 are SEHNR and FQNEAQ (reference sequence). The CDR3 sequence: CASSLAGQGGYGYTF. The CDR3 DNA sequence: TGTGCCAGCAGCTTAGCAGGCCAGGGAGGCTATGGCTACACCTTC.

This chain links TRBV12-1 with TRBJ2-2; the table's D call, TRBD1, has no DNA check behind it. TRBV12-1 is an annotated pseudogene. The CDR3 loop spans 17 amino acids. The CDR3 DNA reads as TGTGCCAGCAGCACCCGGCCAGGGTTAGGGAACACCGGGGAGCTGTTTTTT. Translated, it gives CASSTRPGLGNTGELFF.

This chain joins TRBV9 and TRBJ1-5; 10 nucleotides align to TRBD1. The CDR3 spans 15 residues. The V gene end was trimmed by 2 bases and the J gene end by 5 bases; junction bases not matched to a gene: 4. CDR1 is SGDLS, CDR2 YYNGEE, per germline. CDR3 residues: CASSVGTGAHQPQHF. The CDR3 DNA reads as TGTGCCAGCAGCGTCGGGACAGGGGCCCATCAGCCCCAGCATTTT. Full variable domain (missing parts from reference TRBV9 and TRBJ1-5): DSGVTQTPKHLITATGQRVTLRCSPRSGDLSVYWYQQSLDQGLQFLIQYYNGEERAKGNILERFSAQQFPDLHSELNLSSLELGDSALYFCASSVGTGAHQPQHFGDGTRLSIL.

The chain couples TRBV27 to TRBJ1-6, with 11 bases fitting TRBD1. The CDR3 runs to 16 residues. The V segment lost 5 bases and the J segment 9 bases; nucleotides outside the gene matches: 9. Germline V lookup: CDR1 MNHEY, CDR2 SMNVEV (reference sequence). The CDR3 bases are TGTGCCAGCAGTCAGAGTCGGACAGGGGGCGGTTCACCCCTCCACTTT. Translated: CASSQSRTGGGSPLHF.

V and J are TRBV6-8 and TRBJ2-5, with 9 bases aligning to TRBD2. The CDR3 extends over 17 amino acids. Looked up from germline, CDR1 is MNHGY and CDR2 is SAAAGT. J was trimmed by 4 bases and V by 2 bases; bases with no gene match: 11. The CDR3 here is CASSYPMNSGGRETQYF. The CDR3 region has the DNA TGTGCCAGCAGTTACCCCATGAATAGCGGGGGCCGAGAGACCCAGTACTTC.

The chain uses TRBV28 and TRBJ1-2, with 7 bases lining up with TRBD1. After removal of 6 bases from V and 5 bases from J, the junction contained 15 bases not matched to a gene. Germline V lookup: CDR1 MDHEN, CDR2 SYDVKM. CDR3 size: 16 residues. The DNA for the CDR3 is TGTGCCAGCAGCTTCTTCACCGGGACAGAGGTATATGGCTACACCTTC. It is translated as CASSFFTGTEVYGYTF.

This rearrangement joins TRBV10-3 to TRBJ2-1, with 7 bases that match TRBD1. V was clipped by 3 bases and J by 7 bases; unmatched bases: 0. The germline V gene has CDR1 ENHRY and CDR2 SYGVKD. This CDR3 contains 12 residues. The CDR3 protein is CAISDRGNEQFF. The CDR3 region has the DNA TGTGCCATCAGTGACAGGGGGAATGAGCAGTTCTTC.

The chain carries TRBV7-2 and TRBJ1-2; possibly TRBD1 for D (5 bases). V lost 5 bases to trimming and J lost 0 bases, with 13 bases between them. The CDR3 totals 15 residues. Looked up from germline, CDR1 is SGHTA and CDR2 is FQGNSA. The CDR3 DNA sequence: TGTGCCAGCAGCCCTGGGGGGACCCCTAACTATGGCTACACCTTC. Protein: CASSPGGTPNYGYTF. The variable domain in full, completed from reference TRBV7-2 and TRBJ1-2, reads GAGVSQSPSNKVTEKGKDVELRCDPISGHTALYWYRQSLGQGLEFLIYFQGNSAPDKSGLPSDRFSAERTGGSVSTLTIQRTQQEDSAVYLCASSPGGTPNYGYTFGSGTRLTVV.

The CDR3 nucleotides read TGTGCCAGCACCGCCGGCGGTGCCTACGAGCAGTACTTC. Encoded protein: CASTAGGAYEQYF. This rearrangement joins TRBV11-2 to TRBJ2-7; D call uncertain. V gave up 7 bases and J gave up 2 bases, with 12 bases separating them. The germline gives CDR1 SGHAT, CDR2 FQNNGV. The CDR3 covers 13 residues.

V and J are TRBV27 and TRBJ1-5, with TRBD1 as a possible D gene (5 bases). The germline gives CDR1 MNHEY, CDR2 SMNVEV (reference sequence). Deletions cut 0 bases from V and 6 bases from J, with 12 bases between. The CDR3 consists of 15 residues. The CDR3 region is CASSLSAGLGQPQHF. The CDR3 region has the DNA TGTGCCAGCAGTTTATCGGCAGGGCTGGGTCAGCCCCAGCATTTT.